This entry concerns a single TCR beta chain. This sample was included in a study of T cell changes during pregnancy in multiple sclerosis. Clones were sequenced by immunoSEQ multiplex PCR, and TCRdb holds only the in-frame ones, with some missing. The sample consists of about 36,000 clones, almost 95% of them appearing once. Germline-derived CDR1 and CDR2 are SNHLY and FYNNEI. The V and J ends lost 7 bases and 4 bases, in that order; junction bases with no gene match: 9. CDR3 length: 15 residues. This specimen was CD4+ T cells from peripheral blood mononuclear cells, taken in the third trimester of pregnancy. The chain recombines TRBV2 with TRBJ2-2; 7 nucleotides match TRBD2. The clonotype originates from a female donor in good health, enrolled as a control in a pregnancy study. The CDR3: CASMGGIVGTGELFF. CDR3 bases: TGTGCCAGCATGGGAGGGATTGTGGGCACCGGGGAGCTGTTTTTT.